This TCR beta chain is from a study of patients and donors after allogeneic stem cell transplantation. TCRdb re-derived calls from the RT-PCR reads in MiXCR, one entry per CDR3 protein. The data contain some 850 distinct CDR3 sequences, around 25% of them singletons. This clonotype was counted between two and nine times. This CDR3 contains 11 residues. Germline V lookup: CDR1 DFQATT, CDR2 SNEGSKA (reference sequence). Trimming removed 1 base from V and 6 bases from J, with 6 bases in between. Sequencing was done on a sample of blood, either unsorted or a sorted T cell fraction (not recorded which). The TCR comes from a human donor who was either an allogeneic HSCT recipient or a stem cell or donor lymphocyte infusion donor (not recorded which). It is not recorded whose cells these are; they may come from a transplant donor. The V call is TRBV20-1, the J call TRBJ1-1; D unclear. DNA of the CDR3: TGCAGTGCTAGAGGGGTGCCTGAAGCTTTCTTT. Residues: CSARGVPEAFF.